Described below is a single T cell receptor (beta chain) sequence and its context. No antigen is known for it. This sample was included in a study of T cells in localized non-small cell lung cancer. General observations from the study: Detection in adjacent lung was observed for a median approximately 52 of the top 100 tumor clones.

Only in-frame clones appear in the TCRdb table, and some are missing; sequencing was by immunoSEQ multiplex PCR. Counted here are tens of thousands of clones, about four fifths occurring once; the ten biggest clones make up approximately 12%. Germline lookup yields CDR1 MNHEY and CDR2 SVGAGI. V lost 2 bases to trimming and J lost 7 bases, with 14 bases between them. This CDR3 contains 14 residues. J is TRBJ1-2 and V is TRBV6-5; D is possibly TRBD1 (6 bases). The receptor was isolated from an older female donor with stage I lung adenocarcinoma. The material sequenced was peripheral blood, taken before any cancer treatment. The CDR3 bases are TGTGCCAGCAGTTACAGATCCAGGGGTGGTGGCTACACCTTC. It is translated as CASSYRSRGGGYTF.